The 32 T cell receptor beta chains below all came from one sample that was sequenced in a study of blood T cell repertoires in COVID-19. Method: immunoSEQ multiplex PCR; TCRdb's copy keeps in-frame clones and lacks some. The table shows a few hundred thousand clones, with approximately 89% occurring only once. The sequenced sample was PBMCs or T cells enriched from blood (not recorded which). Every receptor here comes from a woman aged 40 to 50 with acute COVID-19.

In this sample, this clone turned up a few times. DNA of the CDR3: TGTGCCAGCAGGGCCGGGCAGGGGGCTCAGCCCCAGCATTTT. This gives the protein CASRAGQGAQPQHF. This chain uses TRBV2 with TRBJ1-5; 8 positions match TRBD1. The CDR3 loop spans 14 amino acids. With 6 bases clipped from V and 6 bases from J, the junction kept 7 bases outside the gene matches. Germline CDR1 SNHLY, CDR2 FYNNEI.

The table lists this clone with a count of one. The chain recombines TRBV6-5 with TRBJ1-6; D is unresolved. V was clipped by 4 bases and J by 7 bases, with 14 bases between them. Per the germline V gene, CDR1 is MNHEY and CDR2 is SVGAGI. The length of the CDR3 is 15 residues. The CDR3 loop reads CASSSDRGKNSPLHF. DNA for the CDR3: TGTGCCAGCAGTTCGGACCGAGGGAAGAATTCACCCCTCCACTTT.

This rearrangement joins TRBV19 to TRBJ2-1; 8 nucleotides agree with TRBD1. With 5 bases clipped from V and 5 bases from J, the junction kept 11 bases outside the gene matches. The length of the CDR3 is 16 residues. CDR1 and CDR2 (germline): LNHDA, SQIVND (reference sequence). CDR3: CASSLGPGGINNEQFF. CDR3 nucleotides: TGTGCCAGTAGTCTGGGTCCAGGGGGCATCAACAATGAGCAGTTCTTC.

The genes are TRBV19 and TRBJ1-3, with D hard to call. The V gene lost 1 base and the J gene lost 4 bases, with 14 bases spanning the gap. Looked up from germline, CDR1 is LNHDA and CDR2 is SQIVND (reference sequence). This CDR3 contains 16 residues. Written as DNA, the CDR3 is TGTGCCAGTAGTATAGGTGCCCTGGCGGAGGGAAACACCATATATTTT. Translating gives CASSIGALAEGNTIYF.

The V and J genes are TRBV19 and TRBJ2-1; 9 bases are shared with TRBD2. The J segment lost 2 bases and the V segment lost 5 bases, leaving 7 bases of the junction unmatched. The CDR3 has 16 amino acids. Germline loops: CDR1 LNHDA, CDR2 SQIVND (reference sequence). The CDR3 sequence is CASSEIAGVAYNEQFF. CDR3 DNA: TGTGCCAGTAGTGAGATAGCGGGAGTTGCCTACAATGAGCAGTTCTTC. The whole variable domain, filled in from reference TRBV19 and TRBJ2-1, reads DGGITQSPKYLFRKEGQNVTLSCEQNLNHDAMYWYRQDPGQGLRLIYYSQIVNDFQKGDIAEGYSVSREKKESFPLTVTSAQKNPTAFYLCASSEIAGVAYNEQFFGPGTRLTVL.

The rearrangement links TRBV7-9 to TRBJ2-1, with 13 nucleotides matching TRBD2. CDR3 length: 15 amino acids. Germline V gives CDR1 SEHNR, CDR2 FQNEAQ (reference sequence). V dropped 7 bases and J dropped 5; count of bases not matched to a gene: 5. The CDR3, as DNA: TGTGCCAGCACCCTGGGACTAGCGGGAAACAATGAGCAGTTCTTC. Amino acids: CASTLGLAGNNEQFF.

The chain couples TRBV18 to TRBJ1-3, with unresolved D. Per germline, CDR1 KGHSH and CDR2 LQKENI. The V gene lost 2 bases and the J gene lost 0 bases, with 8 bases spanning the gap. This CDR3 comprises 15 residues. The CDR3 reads CASSPGLDSGNTIYF. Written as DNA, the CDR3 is TGTGCCAGCTCACCAGGTTTAGACTCTGGAAACACCATATATTTT.

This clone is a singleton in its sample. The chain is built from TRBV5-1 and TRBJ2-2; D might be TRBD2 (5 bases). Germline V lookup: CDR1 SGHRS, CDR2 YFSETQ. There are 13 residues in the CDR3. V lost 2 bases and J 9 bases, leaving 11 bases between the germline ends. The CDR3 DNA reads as TGCGCCAGCAGCTTAAGGTCTAGCTGGGAGCTGTTTTTT. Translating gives CASSLRSSWELFF.

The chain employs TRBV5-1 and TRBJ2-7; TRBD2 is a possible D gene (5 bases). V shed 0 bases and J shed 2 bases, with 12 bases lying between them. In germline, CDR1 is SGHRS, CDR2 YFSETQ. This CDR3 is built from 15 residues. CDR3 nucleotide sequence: TGCGCCAGCAGCTTGGTTGAGGGCCGTACCTACGAGCAGTACTTC. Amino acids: CASSLVEGRTYEQYF.

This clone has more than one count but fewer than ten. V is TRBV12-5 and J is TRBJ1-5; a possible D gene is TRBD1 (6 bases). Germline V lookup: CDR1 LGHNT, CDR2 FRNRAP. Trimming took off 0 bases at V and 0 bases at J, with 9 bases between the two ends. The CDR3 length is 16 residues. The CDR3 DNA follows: TGTGCTAGTGGTTTGGTACAGGGTTCTAGCAATCAGCCCCAGCATTTT. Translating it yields CASGLVQGSSNQPQHF.

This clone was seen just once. The CDR3 protein is CASSVRTRGLAVNEQFF. The CDR3 bases are TGTGCCAGCAGCGTAAGGACAAGGGGACTAGCCGTTAATGAGCAGTTCTTC. The chain has TRBV9 and TRBJ2-1; 9 bases align to TRBD2. V lost 1 base, J lost 7 bases, and 12 bases stayed unmatched. Per germline, CDR1 SGDLS and CDR2 YYNGEE. This CDR3 spans 17 amino acids.

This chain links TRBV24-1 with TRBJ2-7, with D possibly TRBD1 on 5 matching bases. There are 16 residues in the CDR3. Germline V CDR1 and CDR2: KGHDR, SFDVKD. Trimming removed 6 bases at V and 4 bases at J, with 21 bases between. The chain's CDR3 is CATSQKKQGRGYEQYV. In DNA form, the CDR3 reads TGTGCCACCAGTCAAAAAAAGCAGGGTCGTGGGTACGAGCAGTACGTC.

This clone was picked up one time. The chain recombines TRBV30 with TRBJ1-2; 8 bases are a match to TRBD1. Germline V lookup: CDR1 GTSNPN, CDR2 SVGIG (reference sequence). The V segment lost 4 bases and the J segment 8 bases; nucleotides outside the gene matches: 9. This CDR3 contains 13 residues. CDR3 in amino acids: CAWTPPDRDGYTF. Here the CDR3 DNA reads TGTGCCTGGACGCCACCGGACAGGGACGGCTACACCTTC.

In nucleotides, the CDR3 is TGTGCCAGCAGCTTGGGACAGCACACTTCTCCAGCATACGAGCAGTACGTC. Protein product: CASSLGQHTSPAYEQYV. The chain uses TRBV5-4 and TRBJ2-7, with D tentatively TRBD1 (5 bases). Germline CDR1 is SGHNT and CDR2 is YYREEE (reference sequence). V was pared by 0 bases and J by 4 bases, with 20 bases between. The length of the CDR3 is 17 residues.

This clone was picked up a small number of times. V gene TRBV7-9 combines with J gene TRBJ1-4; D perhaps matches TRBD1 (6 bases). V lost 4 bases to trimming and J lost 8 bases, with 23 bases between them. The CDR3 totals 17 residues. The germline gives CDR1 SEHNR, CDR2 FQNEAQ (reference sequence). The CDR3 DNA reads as TGTGCCAGCAGCTCCACAGGGAGTAGTACCTTTCGAGAAAAACTGTTTTTT. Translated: CASSSTGSSTFREKLFF.

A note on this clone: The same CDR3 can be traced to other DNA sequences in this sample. The CDR3 region is CASSSGLAGTGELFF. CDR3 in DNA: TGTGCCAGCAGCTCCGGACTAGCGGGCACCGGGGAGCTGTTTTTT. This chain links TRBV7-3 with TRBJ2-2, with 11 bases identical to TRBD2. The CDR3 is 15 residues long. Germline V gives CDR1 SGHTA, CDR2 FQGTGA. V shed 4 bases, J shed 4 bases, and the junction held 2 bases outside the gene matches.

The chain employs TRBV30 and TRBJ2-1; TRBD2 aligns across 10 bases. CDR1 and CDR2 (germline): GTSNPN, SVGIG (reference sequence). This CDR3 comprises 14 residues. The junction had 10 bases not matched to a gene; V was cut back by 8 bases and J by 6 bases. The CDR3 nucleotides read TGTGCCGGAGCGGGGGGGGCTAGTTTCAATGAGCAGTTCTTC. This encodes CAGAGGASFNEQFF.

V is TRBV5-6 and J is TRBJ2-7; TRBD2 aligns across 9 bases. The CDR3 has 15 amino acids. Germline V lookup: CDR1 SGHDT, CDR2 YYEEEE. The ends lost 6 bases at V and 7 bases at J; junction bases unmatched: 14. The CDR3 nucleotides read TGTGCCAGCACCACGGTGGCGGGAGGGCCGGGAGAGCAGTACTTC. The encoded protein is CASTTVAGGPGEQYF. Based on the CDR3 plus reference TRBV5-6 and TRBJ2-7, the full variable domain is DAGVTQSPTHLIKTRGQQVTLRCSPKSGHDTVSWYQQALGQGPQFIFQYYEEEERQRGNFPDRFSGHQFPNYSSELNVNALLLGDSALYLCASTTVAGGPGEQYFGPGTRLTVT.

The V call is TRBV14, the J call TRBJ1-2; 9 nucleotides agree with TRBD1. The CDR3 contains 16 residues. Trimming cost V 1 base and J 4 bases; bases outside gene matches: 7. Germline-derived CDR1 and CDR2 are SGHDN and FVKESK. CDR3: CASSQAGTGNFYGYTF. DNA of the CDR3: TGTGCCAGCAGCCAAGCCGGGACAGGGAACTTCTATGGCTACACCTTC.

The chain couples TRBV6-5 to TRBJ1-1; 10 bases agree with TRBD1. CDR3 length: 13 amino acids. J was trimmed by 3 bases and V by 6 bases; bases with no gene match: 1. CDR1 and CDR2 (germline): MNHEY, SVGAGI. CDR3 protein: CASRGQGYTEAFF. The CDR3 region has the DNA TGTGCCAGCAGGGGACAGGGGTACACTGAAGCTTTCTTT.

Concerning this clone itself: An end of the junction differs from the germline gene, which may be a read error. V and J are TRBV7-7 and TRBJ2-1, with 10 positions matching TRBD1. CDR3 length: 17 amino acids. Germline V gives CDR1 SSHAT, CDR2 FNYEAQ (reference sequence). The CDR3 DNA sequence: TGTGCTAGCAGCATGACCGGGACAGGGGAGGGCACCAATGAGCAGTTCTTC. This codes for CASSMTGTGEGTNEQFF.

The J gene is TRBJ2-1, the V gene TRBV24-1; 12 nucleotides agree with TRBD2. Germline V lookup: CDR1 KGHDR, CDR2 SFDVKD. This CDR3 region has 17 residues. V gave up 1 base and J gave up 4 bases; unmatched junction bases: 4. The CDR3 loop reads CATSDFTTSGRYNEQFF. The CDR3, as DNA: TGTGCCACCAGTGATTTCACGACTAGCGGGAGATACAATGAGCAGTTCTTC.

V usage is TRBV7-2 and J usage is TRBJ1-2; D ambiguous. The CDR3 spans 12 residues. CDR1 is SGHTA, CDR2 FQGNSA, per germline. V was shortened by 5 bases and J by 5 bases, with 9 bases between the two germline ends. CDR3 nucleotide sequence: TGTGCCAGCAGCCCAGACTCATATGGCTACACCTTC. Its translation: CASSPDSYGYTF.

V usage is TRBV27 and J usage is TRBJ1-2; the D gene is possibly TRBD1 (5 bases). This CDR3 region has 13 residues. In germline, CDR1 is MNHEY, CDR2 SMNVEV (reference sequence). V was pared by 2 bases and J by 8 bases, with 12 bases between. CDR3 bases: TGTGCCAGCAGTTTAATGGGGCCCTACGGCTACACCTTC. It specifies CASSLMGPYGYTF.

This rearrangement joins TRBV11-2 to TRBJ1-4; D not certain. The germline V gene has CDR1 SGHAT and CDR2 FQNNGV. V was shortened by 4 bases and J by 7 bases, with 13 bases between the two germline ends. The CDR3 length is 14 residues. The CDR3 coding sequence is TGTGCCAGCAGCTCTCAAGCGTCGGTTGAAAAACTGTTTTTT. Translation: CASSSQASVEKLFF. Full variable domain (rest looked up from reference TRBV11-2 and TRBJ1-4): EAGVAQSPRYKIIEKRQSVAFWCNPISGHATLYWYQQILGQGPKLLIQFQNNGVVDDSQLPKDRFSAERLKGVDSTLKIQPAKLEDSAVYLCASSSQASVEKLFFGSGTQLSVL.

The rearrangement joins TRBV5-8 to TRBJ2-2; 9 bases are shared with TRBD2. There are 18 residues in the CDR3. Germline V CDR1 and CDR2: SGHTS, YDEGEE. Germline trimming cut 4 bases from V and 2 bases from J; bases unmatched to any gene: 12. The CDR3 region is CASSQAGGSLPNTGELFF. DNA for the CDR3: TGTGCCAGCAGCCAAGCGGGGGGATCACTCCCCAACACCGGGGAGCTGTTTTTT.

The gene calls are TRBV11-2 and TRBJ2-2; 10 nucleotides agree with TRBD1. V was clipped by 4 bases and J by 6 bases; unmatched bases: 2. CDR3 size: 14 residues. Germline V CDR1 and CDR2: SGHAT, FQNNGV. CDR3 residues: CASSYGQGAGELFF. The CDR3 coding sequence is TGTGCCAGCAGCTACGGACAGGGGGCCGGGGAGCTGTTTTTT. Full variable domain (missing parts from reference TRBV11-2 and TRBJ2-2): EAGVAQSPRYKIIEKRQSVAFWCNPISGHATLYWYQQILGQGPKLLIQFQNNGVVDDSQLPKDRFSAERLKGVDSTLKIQPAKLEDSAVYLCASSYGQGAGELFFGEGSRLTVL.

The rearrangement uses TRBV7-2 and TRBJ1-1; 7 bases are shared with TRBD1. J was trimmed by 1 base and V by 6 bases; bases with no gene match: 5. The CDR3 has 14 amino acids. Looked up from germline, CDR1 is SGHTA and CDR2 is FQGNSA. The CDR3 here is CASRPRQGNTEAFF. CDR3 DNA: TGTGCCAGCAGGCCCCGACAGGGGAACACTGAAGCTTTCTTT.

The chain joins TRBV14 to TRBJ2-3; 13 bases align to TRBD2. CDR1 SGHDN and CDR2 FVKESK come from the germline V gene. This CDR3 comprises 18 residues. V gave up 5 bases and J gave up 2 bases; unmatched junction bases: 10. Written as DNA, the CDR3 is TGTGCCAGCAGCAAAAGGACTAGCGGGAGCCTTGTCACAGATACGCAGTATTTT. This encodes CASSKRTSGSLVTDTQYF.

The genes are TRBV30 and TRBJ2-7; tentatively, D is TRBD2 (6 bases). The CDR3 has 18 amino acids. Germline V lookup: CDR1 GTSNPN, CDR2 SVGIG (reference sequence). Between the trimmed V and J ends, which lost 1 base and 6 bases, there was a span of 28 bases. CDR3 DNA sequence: TGTGCCTGGAGTGACCAAACGTTTGGACTACACGACGGGGTCGAGCAGTACTTC. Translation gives CAWSDQTFGLHDGVEQYF.

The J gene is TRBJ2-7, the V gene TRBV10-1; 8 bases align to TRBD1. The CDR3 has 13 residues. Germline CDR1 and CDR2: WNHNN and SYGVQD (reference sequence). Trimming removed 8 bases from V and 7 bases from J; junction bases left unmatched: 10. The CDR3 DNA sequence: TGCGCCAGCGGTTTTCAGGGGGCGAAGGAGCAGTACTTC. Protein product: CASGFQGAKEQYF.

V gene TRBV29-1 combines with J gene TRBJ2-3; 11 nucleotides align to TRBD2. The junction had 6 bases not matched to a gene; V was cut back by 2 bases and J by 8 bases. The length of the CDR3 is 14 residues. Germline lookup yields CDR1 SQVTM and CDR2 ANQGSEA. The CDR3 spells CSVERLAGGSTQYF. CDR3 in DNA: TGCAGCGTTGAAAGGCTAGCGGGAGGCAGTACGCAGTATTTT.